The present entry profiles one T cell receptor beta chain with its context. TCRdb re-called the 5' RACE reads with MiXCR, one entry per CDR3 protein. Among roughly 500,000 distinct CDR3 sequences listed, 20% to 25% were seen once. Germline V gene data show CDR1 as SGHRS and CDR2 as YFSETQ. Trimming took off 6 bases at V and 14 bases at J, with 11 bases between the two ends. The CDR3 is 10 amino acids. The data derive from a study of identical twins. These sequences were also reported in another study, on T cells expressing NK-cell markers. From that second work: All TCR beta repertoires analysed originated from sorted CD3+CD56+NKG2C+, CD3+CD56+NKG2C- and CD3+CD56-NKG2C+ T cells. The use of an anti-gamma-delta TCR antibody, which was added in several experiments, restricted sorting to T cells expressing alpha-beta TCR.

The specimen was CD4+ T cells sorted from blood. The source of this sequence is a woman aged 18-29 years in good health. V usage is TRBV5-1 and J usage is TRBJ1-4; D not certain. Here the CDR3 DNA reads TGCGCCAGCACGCCAAGCGGGCTGTTTTTT. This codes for CASTPSGLFF.